The 10 T cell receptor beta chains given below trace back to one sample, sequenced in a study of identical twins. MiXCR, run by TCRdb on the 5' RACE reads, gives a single entry per CDR3 protein. The sample has 210,000 or so distinct CDR3 sequences; around 8.1% are singletons. The same sample was also studied in work on yellow fever vaccine responses in identical twins.

The specimen sequenced was memory (CD45RO+) T cells sorted from blood. Receptors were obtained from a woman aged 18-35 years in good health.

This clonotype was observed at least ten times. The chain links TRBV6-1 to TRBJ2-2, with D possibly being TRBD1 (5 bases). With 8 bases removed from V and 0 bases from J, the gap between germline ends came to 7 bases. The CDR3 totals 13 residues. Per the germline V gene, CDR1 is MNHNS and CDR2 is SASEGT. CDR3 bases: TGTGCCAGCCTGACAGCGAACACCGGGGAGCTGTTTTTT. This codes for CASLTANTGELFF.

This clonotype was counted many times. The chain recombines TRBV6-2 or TRBV6-3 with TRBJ1-5; 8 nucleotides align to TRBD1. The V segment lost 6 bases and the J segment 9 bases; nucleotides outside the gene matches: 10. The CDR3 contains 14 residues. Germline CDR1 reads MNHEY; CDR2 reads SVGEGT. CDR3 residues: CASRSDRAGGPQHF. The DNA of the CDR3 is TGTGCCAGCAGATCGGACAGGGCTGGTGGGCCCCAGCATTTT.

Many counts were recorded for this clonotype. This sequence joins TRBV7-2 and TRBJ2-1; the match to TRBD2 covers 14 bases. Trimming at V came to 0 bases and at J to 15 bases, leaving 7 bases not matched to a gene. Germline values: CDR1 SGHTA, CDR2 FQGNSA. The CDR3 runs to 15 residues. The CDR3 here is CASSLAPGTSGSLFF. The CDR3 DNA follows: TGTGCCAGCAGCTTAGCGCCCGGGACTAGCGGGAGCTTGTTCTTC.

This clonotype appeared a few times. The V and J genes are TRBV11-3 and TRBJ2-3; D unresolved. Trimming removed 0 bases at V and 2 bases at J, with 6 bases between. The CDR3 is 14 residues long. Germline-derived CDR1 and CDR2 are SGHNT and YENEEA. In DNA form, the CDR3 reads TGTGCCAGCAGCTTAGATCCTCTCACAGATACGCAGTATTTT. This codes for CASSLDPLTDTQYF.

This clonotype has only a few counts. The chain is built from TRBV20-1 and TRBJ2-1; TRBD1 matches at 12 bases. Per germline, CDR1 DFQATT and CDR2 SNEGSKA (reference sequence). The V and J ends lost 3 bases and 10 bases, in that order; junction bases with no gene match: 7. CDR3 length: 14 amino acids. In DNA form, the CDR3 reads TGCAGTGCTAGGGGACAGGGGGCGGTCGGGGAGCAGTTCTTC. As protein: CSARGQGAVGEQFF.

The rearrangement joins TRBV6-5 to TRBJ1-2; the D is unclear. The CDR3 runs to 12 residues. Trimming left V 6 bases short and J 7 bases short, with 12 bases between. Germline V gene sequence: CDR1 MNHEY, CDR2 SVGAGI. The CDR3 sequence: CASRKSAGGYTF. As DNA, the CDR3 is TGTGCCAGCAGGAAGTCTGCCGGTGGCTACACCTTC.

In this sample, this clonotype turned up many times. V usage is TRBV10-3 and J usage is TRBJ2-5; no definite D call. The length of the CDR3 is 14 residues. V was trimmed by 0 bases and J by 1 base, leaving 6 bases between them. Per the germline V gene, CDR1 is ENHRY and CDR2 is SYGVKD. The CDR3 coding sequence is TGTGCCATCAGTGAGTCGGGCGCCCAAGAGACCCAGTACTTC. Translating gives CAISESGAQETQYF.

The chain has TRBV19 and TRBJ2-6; 8 bases align to TRBD1. CDR3 length: 16 residues. Per the germline V gene, CDR1 is LNHDA and CDR2 is SQIVND (reference sequence). The trim removed 6 bases at V and 1 base at J, leaving 5 bases unmatched. CDR3 DNA sequence: TGTGCCAGTAGGAATACAGGGGGTTCTGGGGCCAACGTCCTGACTTTC. This sequence encodes CASRNTGGSGANVLTF.

Note on this clonotype: An end of the junction differs from the germline gene, which may be a read error. The chain uses TRBV7-7 and TRBJ2-5; a weak D match, TRBD2 (7 bases). Germline loops: CDR1 SSHAT, CDR2 FNYEAQ (reference sequence). The length of the CDR3 is 13 residues. The CDR3 sequence is CASSGTLQETQYF. CDR3 bases: TGTGCTAGCAGCGGGACACTACAAGAGACCCAGTACTTC. Combining the CDR3 with reference TRBV7-7 and TRBJ2-5 gives the whole variable domain GAGVSQSPRYKVTKRGQDVTLRCDPISSHATLYWYQQALGQGPEFLTYFNYEAQPDKSGLPSDRFSAERPEGSISTLTIQRTEQRDSAMYRCASSGTLQETQYFGPGTRLLVL.

This clonotype was picked up many times. V and J are TRBV12-3 or TRBV12-4 and TRBJ2-1, with TRBD2 matching over 7 bases. CDR3 size: 15 residues. Losses at the gene ends were 5 bases for V and 4 bases for J; bases not matched to a gene: 8. The CDR3 loop reads CASSQTGGRYNEQFF. The CDR3 DNA follows: TGTGCCAGCAGTCAAACGGGGGGTCGATACAATGAGCAGTTCTTC.